Given below is one T cell receptor (beta chain) in context. Antigen: not known. The V and J ends lost 6 bases and 4 bases respectively, with 15 bases between them. The CDR3 loop spans 14 amino acids. Germline V gene sequence: CDR1 MNHNS, CDR2 SASEGT. This entry belongs to a study of T cells in Graves' hyperthyroidism and ophthalmopathy. Study-wide background: Peripheral blood was obtained at initial diagnosis, preceding any treatment.

RNA transcripts gave rise to amplified TCR beta CDR3 regions. The TCR CDR3 first-round RT-PCR relied on the HTBI primer set. TCRdb called the multiplex PCR reads again in MiXCR, with one record for every CDR3 protein. The data contain about 640,000 distinct CDR3 sequences, 20% to 25% of them singletons. Broader study findings: Among thyroid clonotypes expanded above 0.001, most also appeared in blood.

This clonotype originated in a man younger than 40 with Graves' ophthalmopathy. The J gene is TRBJ1-2, the V gene TRBV6-1; D call uncertain. The specimen was blood. This chain's CDR3 is CASRAGLPGYGYTF. DNA of the CDR3: TGTGCCAGCAGGGCGGGCCTTCCCGGCTATGGCTACACCTTC.